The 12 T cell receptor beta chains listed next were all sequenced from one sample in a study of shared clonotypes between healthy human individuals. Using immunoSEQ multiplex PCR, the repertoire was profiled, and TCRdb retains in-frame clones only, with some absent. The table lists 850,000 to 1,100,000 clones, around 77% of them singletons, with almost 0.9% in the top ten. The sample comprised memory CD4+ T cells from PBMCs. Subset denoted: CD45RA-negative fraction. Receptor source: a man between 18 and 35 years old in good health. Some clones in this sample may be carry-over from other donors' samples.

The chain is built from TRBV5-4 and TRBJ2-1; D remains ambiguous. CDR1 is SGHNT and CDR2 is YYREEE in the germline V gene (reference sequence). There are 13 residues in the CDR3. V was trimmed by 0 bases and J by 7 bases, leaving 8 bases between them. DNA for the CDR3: TGTGCCAGCAGCTTGGTGTCTACAAATGAGCAGTTCTTC. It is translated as CASSLVSTNEQFF.

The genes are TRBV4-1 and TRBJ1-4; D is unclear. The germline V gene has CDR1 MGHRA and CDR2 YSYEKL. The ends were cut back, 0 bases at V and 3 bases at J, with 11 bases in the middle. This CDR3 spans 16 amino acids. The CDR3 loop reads CASSQEVGRPNEKLFF. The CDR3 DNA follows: TGCGCCAGCAGCCAAGAGGTTGGTCGTCCTAATGAAAAACTGTTTTTT.

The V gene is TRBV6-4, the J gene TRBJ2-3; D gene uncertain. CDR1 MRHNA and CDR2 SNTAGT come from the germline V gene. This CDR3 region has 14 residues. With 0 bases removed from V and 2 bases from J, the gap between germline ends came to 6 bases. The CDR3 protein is CASSDSRYTDTQYF. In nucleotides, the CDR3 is TGTGCCAGCAGTGACTCGCGATACACAGATACGCAGTATTTT.

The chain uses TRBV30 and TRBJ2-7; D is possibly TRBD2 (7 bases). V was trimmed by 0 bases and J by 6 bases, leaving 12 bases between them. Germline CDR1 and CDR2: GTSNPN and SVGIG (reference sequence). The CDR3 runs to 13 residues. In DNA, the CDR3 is TGTGCCTGGAGTGTACATGGGGGGGCCGAGCAGTACTTC. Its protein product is CAWSVHGGAEQYF.

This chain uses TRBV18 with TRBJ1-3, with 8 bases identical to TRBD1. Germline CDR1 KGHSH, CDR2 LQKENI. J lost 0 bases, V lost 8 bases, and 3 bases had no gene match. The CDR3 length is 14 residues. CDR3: CASRTGSSGNTIYF. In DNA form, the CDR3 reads TGTGCCAGCCGGACAGGGAGCTCTGGAAACACCATATATTTT. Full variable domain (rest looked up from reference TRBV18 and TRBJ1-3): NAGVMQNPRHLVRRRGQEARLRCSPMKGHSHVYWYRQLPEEGLKFMVYLQKENIIDESGMPKERFSAEFPKEGPSILRIQQVVRGDSAAYFCASRTGSSGNTIYFGEGSWLTVV.

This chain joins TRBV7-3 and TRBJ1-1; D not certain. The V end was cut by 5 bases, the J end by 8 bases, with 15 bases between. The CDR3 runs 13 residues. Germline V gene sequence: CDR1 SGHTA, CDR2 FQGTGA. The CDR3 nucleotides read TGTGCCAGCAGCCCTCAAGGAAGTAGGGAAGCTTTCTTT. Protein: CASSPQGSREAFF.

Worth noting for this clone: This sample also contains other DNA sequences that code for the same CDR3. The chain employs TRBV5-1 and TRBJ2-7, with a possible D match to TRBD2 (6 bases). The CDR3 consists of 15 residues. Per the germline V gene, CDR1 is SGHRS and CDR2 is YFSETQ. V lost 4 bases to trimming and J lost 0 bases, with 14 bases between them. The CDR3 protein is CASSVTGLRSYEQYF. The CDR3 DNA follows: TGCGCCAGCAGCGTCACGGGACTTCGCTCCTACGAGCAGTACTTC.

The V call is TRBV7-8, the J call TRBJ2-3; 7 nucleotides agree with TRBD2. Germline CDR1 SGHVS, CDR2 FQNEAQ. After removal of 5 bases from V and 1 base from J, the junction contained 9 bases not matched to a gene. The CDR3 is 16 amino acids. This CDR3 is CASSPAASGRTDTQYF. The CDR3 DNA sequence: TGTGCCAGCAGCCCGGCTGCTAGCGGCCGCACAGATACGCAGTATTTT.

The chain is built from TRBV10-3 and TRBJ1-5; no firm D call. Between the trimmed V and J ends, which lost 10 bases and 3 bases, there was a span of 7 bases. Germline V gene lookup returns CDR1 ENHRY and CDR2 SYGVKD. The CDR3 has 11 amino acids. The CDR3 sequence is CAKLHNQPQHF. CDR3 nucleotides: TGTGCCAAGCTACACAATCAGCCCCAGCATTTT.

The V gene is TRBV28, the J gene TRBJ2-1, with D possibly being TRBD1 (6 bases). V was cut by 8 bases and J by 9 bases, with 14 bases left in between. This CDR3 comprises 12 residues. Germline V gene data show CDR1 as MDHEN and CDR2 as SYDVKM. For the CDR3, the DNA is TGTGCCAGCCAGGGGTCACCCGGTGAGCAGTTCTTC. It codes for CASQGSPGEQFF.

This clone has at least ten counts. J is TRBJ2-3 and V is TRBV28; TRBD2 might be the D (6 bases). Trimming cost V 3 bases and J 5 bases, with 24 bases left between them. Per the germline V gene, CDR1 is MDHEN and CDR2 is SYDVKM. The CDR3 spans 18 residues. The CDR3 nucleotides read TGTGCCAGCAGTTTCCGATTTCCCGGAGGAGGGTACGGAGATACGCAGTATTTT. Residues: CASSFRFPGGGYGDTQYF.

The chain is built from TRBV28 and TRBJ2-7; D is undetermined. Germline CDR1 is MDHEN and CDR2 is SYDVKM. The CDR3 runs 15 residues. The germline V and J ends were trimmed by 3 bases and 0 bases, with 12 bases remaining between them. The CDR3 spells CASSFGQASSYEQYF. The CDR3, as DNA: TGTGCCAGCAGTTTTGGGCAGGCCAGCTCCTACGAGCAGTACTTC.